These 26 T cell receptor beta chains came from one sample sequenced in a study of shared clonotypes between healthy human individuals. Clones were read by immunoSEQ multiplex PCR, and TCRdb kept only the in-frame ones, dropping some. The sample carries around 700,000 clones, 74% recorded once. Material: memory CD4+ T cells sorted from blood. Specified subset: CD45RA-negative fraction. These receptors all stem from a woman in her 30s in good health.

This clone occurred a few times. The rearrangement uses TRBV5-6 and TRBJ2-3; D gene uncertain. Deletions cut 0 bases from V and 1 base from J, with 9 bases between. There are 15 residues in the CDR3. Germline V gene lookup returns CDR1 SGHDT and CDR2 YYEEEE. For the CDR3, the DNA is TGTGCCAGCAGCTTGGGACTCGCGCGCACAGATACGCAGTATTTT. It yields the protein CASSLGLARTDTQYF.

For the CDR3, the DNA is TGTGCCAGCTCACAAACCGAAGTAGGGTTTAGCGAGCAGTACTTC. Translating it yields CASSQTEVGFSEQYF. The rearrangement links TRBV18 to TRBJ2-7; D unclear. The ends were cut back, 4 bases at V and 6 bases at J, with 19 bases in the middle. The CDR3 totals 15 residues. The germline V gene has CDR1 KGHSH and CDR2 LQKENI.

This clone has a count of ten or more. The J gene is TRBJ2-1, the V gene TRBV14; the D gene is possibly TRBD2 (6 bases). This CDR3 region has 13 residues. The V end was cut by 0 bases, the J end by 9 bases, with 9 bases between. Germline V lookup: CDR1 SGHDN, CDR2 FVKESK. CDR3 amino acids: CASSQDGGIEQFF. The CDR3 nucleotides are TGTGCCAGCAGCCAAGATGGAGGGATTGAGCAGTTCTTC.

The chain couples TRBV28 to TRBJ2-2; 9 positions agree with TRBD1. Trimming at V came to 1 base and at J to 6 bases, leaving 6 bases not matched to a gene. The CDR3 totals 16 residues. The germline V gene encodes CDR1 MDHEN and CDR2 SYDVKM. CDR3 DNA: TGTGCCAGCAGTTTATACGGACAGGGGAATCCCGGGGAGCTGTTTTTT. Translating gives CASSLYGQGNPGELFF. The full variable domain, in which reference TRBV28 and TRBJ2-2 provide the parts outside the CDR3, is DVKVTQSSRYLVKRTGEKVFLECVQDMDHENMFWYRQDPGLGLRLIYFSYDVKMKEKGDIPEGYSVSREKKERFSLILESASTNQTSMYLCASSLYGQGNPGELFFGEGSRLTVL.

This clone was found once. This rearrangement joins TRBV1 to TRBJ2-5; the table gives TRBD2 as D, unverified against the DNA. TRBV1 is tagged as a pseudogene. The CDR3 runs 19 residues. Written as DNA, the CDR3 is TGCACCAGCAGCCAGAGGGGAGTATGTAGCGGGCGAGTACAAGAGACCCAGTACTTC. This codes for CTSSQRGVCSGRVQETQYF.

This clone has a single count. The V call is TRBV7-8, the J call TRBJ1-3; no definite D call. V lost 5 bases to trimming and J lost 3 bases, with 5 bases between them. CDR1 is SGHVS and CDR2 is FQNEAQ in the germline V gene. The CDR3 length is 12 residues. The DNA of the CDR3 is TGTGCCAGCAGCCGTCTTGGAAACACCATATATTTT. Protein: CASSRLGNTIYF.

V usage is TRBV19 and J usage is TRBJ2-3; 13 bases align to TRBD2. Germline-derived CDR1 and CDR2 are LNHDA and SQIVND (reference sequence). CDR3 length equals 16 residues. Unmatched junction bases numbered 6, after V lost 3 bases and J lost 6 bases. This CDR3 is CASSIGLAGEWDTQYF. The CDR3 nucleotides are TGTGCCAGTAGTATCGGACTAGCGGGAGAATGGGATACGCAGTATTTT.

The chain combines TRBV25-1 with TRBJ2-1; D might be TRBD2 (6 bases). Germline CDR1 is MGHDK and CDR2 is SYGVNS. The CDR3 length is 17 residues. Trimming took off 4 bases at V and 0 bases at J, with 16 bases between the two ends. CDR3: CASSVGGRPSSYNEQFF. The CDR3 coding sequence is TGTGCCAGCAGTGTGGGAGGCAGGCCCAGCTCCTACAATGAGCAGTTCTTC.

Comments on this clone: Within the sample, other DNA sequences also encode this same CDR3. The J gene is TRBJ2-2, the V gene TRBV2; D call uncertain. V lost 4 bases and J 0 bases, leaving 12 bases between the germline ends. The CDR3 is made up of 16 amino acids. Germline V gene data show CDR1 as SNHLY and CDR2 as FYNNEI. In DNA form, the CDR3 reads TGTGCCAGCAGTGTGTGGACCGTCGCGAACACCGGGGAGCTGTTTTTT. Translation: CASSVWTVANTGELFF.

Points on this clone: Other DNA sequences of this sample code for an identical CDR3. This chain connects TRBV6-1 to TRBJ2-7, with 11 bases that match TRBD2. Germline CDR1 is MNHNS and CDR2 is SASEGT. The CDR3 consists of 13 residues. Trimming at V came to 8 bases and at J to 2 bases, leaving 2 bases not matched to a gene. DNA of the CDR3: TGTGCCAGCTCGGGACTAGCGGCCTACGAGCAGTACTTC. It yields the protein CASSGLAAYEQYF.

This sequence joins TRBV7-9 and TRBJ1-2; D possibly corresponds to TRBD1 (5 bases). The CDR3 totals 15 residues. Germline V lookup: CDR1 SEHNR, CDR2 FQNEAQ (reference sequence). V lost 4 bases to trimming and J lost 4 bases, with 16 bases between them. The DNA of the CDR3 is TGTGCCAGCAGCTCCCTACCGGGGGGATCCTATGGCTACACCTTC. It specifies CASSSLPGGSYGYTF.

This clone was recorded at least ten times. The chain combines TRBV4-2 with TRBJ1-5; 7 nucleotides align to TRBD1. Per the germline V gene, CDR1 is LGHNA and CDR2 is YNFKEQ. This CDR3 has 15 amino acids. V shed 1 base and J 3 bases; nucleotides not matched to a gene: 3. CDR3 residues: CASSQVDRDNQPQHF. CDR3 sequence (DNA): TGTGCCAGCAGCCAAGTTGACAGGGACAATCAGCCCCAGCATTTT.

The V call is TRBV28, the J call TRBJ1-3; D not resolved. Looked up from germline, CDR1 is MDHEN and CDR2 is SYDVKM. V was trimmed by 2 bases and J by 4 bases, leaving 6 bases between them. This CDR3 has 13 amino acids. CDR3 in amino acids: CASSLPDGNTIYF. In DNA form, the CDR3 reads TGTGCCAGCAGTTTACCAGACGGAAACACCATATATTTT.

The V call is TRBV7-3, the J call TRBJ2-1; 9 bases match TRBD2. V gave up 4 bases and J gave up 6 bases; unmatched junction bases: 7. From germline, CDR1 is SGHTA and CDR2 FQGTGA. This CDR3 spans 15 amino acids. For the CDR3, the DNA is TGTGCCAGCAGCTCCGGGACTAGCATACGCAATGAGCAGTTCTTC. Translation: CASSSGTSIRNEQFF.

The V and J genes are TRBV27 and TRBJ2-1; TRBD2 matches 11 bases. CDR1 and CDR2 (germline): MNHEY, SMNVEV (reference sequence). There are 17 residues in the CDR3. The J segment lost 7 bases and the V segment lost 1 base, leaving 9 bases of the junction unmatched. As DNA, the CDR3 is TGTGCCAGCAGTTTATTCCCTACTAGCGGGAGAGGGAATGAGCAGTTCTTC. Translating gives CASSLFPTSGRGNEQFF.

The chain uses TRBV4-2 and TRBJ2-1, with TRBD1 matching 8 bases. Germline V gene lookup returns CDR1 LGHNA and CDR2 YNFKEQ. The CDR3 is made up of 16 amino acids. Germline trimming cut 0 bases from V and 8 bases from J; bases unmatched to any gene: 9. DNA for the CDR3: TGTGCCAGCAGCCAAGAAGGCGGGACAGGCATTGATGAGCAGTTCTTC. This sequence encodes CASSQEGGTGIDEQFF.

This clone was detected a few times. The gene calls are TRBV6-4 and TRBJ1-2, with D tentatively TRBD1 (6 bases). This CDR3 is built from 13 residues. Germline CDR1 is MRHNA and CDR2 is SNTAGT. Between the trimmed V and J ends, which lost 5 bases and 7 bases, there was a span of 14 bases. CDR3 protein: CASSFDRSGGYTF. The DNA for the CDR3 is TGTGCCAGCAGTTTCGACAGGTCGGGTGGCTACACCTTC.

The chain is built from TRBV4-1 and TRBJ1-1, with a tentative D call TRBD1 (6 bases). Germline V gives CDR1 MGHRA, CDR2 YSYEKL. V was pared by 0 bases and J by 1 base, with 9 bases between. The CDR3 runs to 15 residues. CDR3 sequence reads: CASSQEGGWNTEAFF. As DNA, the CDR3 is TGCGCCAGCAGCCAAGAGGGGGGCTGGAACACTGAAGCTTTCTTT.

As to this clone: In the same sample, other DNA sequences code for this CDR3. The genes are TRBV5-4 and TRBJ2-7; TRBD1 might be the D (7 bases). V was clipped by 3 bases and J by 2 bases, with 12 bases between them. This CDR3 region has 14 residues. The germline gives CDR1 SGHNT, CDR2 YYREEE (reference sequence). The CDR3 nucleotides read TGTGCCAGCAGCTCAGGGGGGCAACCCTACGAGCAGTACTTC. Translating it yields CASSSGGQPYEQYF.

V usage is TRBV27 and J usage is TRBJ1-3; perhaps TRBD1 as D (5 bases). Germline-derived CDR1 and CDR2 are MNHEY and SMNVEV (reference sequence). The CDR3 has 14 amino acids. Trimming stripped 3 bases from V and 9 bases from J, with 15 bases between. CDR3 region: CASSFRAGVGTIYF. CDR3 sequence (DNA): TGTGCCAGCAGTTTCAGGGCGGGTGTCGGCACCATATATTTT.

J is TRBJ1-1 and V is TRBV19; weak D call: TRBD1 (6 bases). CDR3 length equals 12 residues. The V end lost 4 bases, the J end lost 6 bases, and 9 bases lay between the germline ends. Germline V gene sequence: CDR1 LNHDA, CDR2 SQIVND (reference sequence). For the CDR3, the DNA is TGTGCCAGTAGTACGCAGGGGCCTGAAGCTTTCTTT. Translating it yields CASSTQGPEAFF.

This chain connects TRBV9 to TRBJ2-1; 12 positions agree with TRBD2. Per germline, CDR1 SGDLS and CDR2 YYNGEE. The junction had 3 bases not matched to a gene; V was cut back by 2 bases and J by 0 bases. This CDR3 region has 17 residues. CDR3 protein: CASSVTSGGSSYNEQFF. The CDR3 DNA sequence: TGTGCCAGCAGCGTTACTAGCGGGGGGAGCTCCTACAATGAGCAGTTCTTC.

The chain links TRBV4-1 to TRBJ2-7, with 10 bases lining up with TRBD1. The V gene end was trimmed by 5 bases and the J gene end by 2 bases; junction bases not matched to a gene: 9. Germline V gene data show CDR1 as MGHRA and CDR2 as YSYEKL. This CDR3 spans 16 amino acids. CDR3 sequence (DNA): TGCGCCAGCAGCAACCGAGGGACAGGGGCTACCTACGAGCAGTACTTC. Amino acid sequence: CASSNRGTGATYEQYF.

This clone was observed many times. V gene TRBV5-1 combines with J gene TRBJ2-6, with D possibly called TRBD1 or TRBD2 (5 bases each). Trimming took off 5 bases at V and 1 base at J, with 13 bases between the two ends. The CDR3 is 16 residues long. Germline V gene lookup returns CDR1 SGHRS and CDR2 YFSETQ. The CDR3 DNA follows: TGCGCCAGCAGTCGCCAGGGAGTTTCTGGGGCCAACGTCCTGACTTTC. Translation gives CASSRQGVSGANVLTF.

This sequence joins TRBV18 and TRBJ1-1; D possibly corresponds to TRBD1 (5 bases). V lost 6 bases to trimming and J lost 5 bases, with 13 bases between them. Germline assignment: CDR1 KGHSH and CDR2 LQKENI. The CDR3 spans 13 residues. In DNA, the CDR3 is TGTGCCAGCTCGCAAAGGGGAGGAACTGAAGCTTTCTTT. Translation: CASSQRGGTEAFF.

The CDR3 is CASSSSGLYNEQFF. The CDR3 DNA reads TGCGCCAGCAGCTCTAGCGGGCTCTACAATGAGCAGTTCTTC. V usage is TRBV5-1 and J usage is TRBJ2-1, with 8 nucleotides matching TRBD2. Germline CDR1 is SGHRS and CDR2 is YFSETQ. Unmatched junction bases numbered 2, after V lost 3 bases and J lost 3 bases. CDR3 length: 14 amino acids.